The clone carrying this T cell receptor beta chain was counted ten times or more. Its antigen is undetermined. This record comes from a study of T cell repertoires in cytomegalovirus infection. Study as a whole: CMV infection together with matching HLA type was indicated by public TCR beta signatures.

General study points: CMV-specific TCR beta clonotypes restricted by HLA-C were the ones dominating the ex vivo response. Cumulative frequency (of public TCR beta family members) identified carriers of CMV plus the relevant HLA.

One entry per CDR3 protein results from TCRdb running MiXCR on the reads. Of a few hundred thousand distinct CDR3 sequences listed, 26% were seen once; the top ten hold roughly 13%. The CDR3 extends over 16 amino acids. The V gene lost 10 bases and the J gene lost 1 base, with 22 bases spanning the gap. From germline, CDR1 is LNHDA and CDR2 SQIVND (reference sequence). The material sequenced was PBMCs. The chain is built from TRBV19 and TRBJ1-1; possibly TRBD1 for D (6 bases). This clonotype was obtained from a human donor in good health (CMV status not recorded). Some clones in this sample may be carry-over from other donors' samples. This CDR3 is CATIDRGGARNTEAFF. In DNA form, the CDR3 reads TGTGCCACCATCGACCGGGGGGGGGCGAGGAACACTGAAGCTTTCTTT.